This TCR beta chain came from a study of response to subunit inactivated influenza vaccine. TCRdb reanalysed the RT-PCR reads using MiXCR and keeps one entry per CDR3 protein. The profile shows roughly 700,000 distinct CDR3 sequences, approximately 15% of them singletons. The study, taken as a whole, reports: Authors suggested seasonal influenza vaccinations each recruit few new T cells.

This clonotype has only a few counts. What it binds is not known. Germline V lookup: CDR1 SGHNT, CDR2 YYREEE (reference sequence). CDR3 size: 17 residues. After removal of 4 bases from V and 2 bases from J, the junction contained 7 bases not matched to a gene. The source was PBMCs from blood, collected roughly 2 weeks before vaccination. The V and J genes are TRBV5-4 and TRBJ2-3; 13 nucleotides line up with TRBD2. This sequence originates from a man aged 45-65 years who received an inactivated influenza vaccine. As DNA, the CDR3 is TGTGCCAGCAGCCCTGGACTAGCGGGAGCGTTCACAGATACGCAGTATTTT. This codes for CASSPGLAGAFTDTQYF.